The 6 T cell receptor beta chains reported below all come from one sample, sequenced in a study of T-cell memory formation after mild COVID-19. TCRdb re-called the 5' RACE reads with MiXCR, one entry per CDR3 protein. The repertoire holds around 370,000 distinct CDR3 sequences, under 25% seen once, with around 13% in the top ten. Specimen: PBMCs or a T cell subset sorted from them (not recorded which). The source is an adult woman who had mild COVID-19 (a few samples of this study predate the infection). Cell type and time point are not known.

V gene TRBV4-3 combines with J gene TRBJ1-2; the D is unclear. V gave up 1 base and J gave up 2 bases, with 11 bases separating them. The CDR3 consists of 15 residues. Germline V CDR1 and CDR2: LGHNA, YSLEER. DNA for the CDR3: TGCGCCAGCAGCCAAGCTGTCATGGTGAACTATGGCTACACCTTC. Protein sequence: CASSQAVMVNYGYTF.

This clonotype was detected only once. The chain has TRBV6-2 or TRBV6-3 and TRBJ2-5; TRBD2 is a possible D gene (6 bases). There are 14 residues in the CDR3. From germline, CDR1 is MNHEY and CDR2 SVGEGT. The V end was cut by 6 bases, the J end by 3 bases, with 14 bases between. The CDR3 DNA reads TGTGCCAGCAGCCCTAATTGGGGGGAAGAGACCCAGTACTTC. Translating gives CASSPNWGEETQYF.

The chain carries TRBV9 and TRBJ1-1; 12 bases align to TRBD1. The CDR3 contains 18 residues. V lost 0 bases and J lost 0; bases outside the gene matches: 6. The V gene's germline CDR1 is SGDLS and CDR2 YYNGEE. The CDR3 DNA reads TGTGCCAGCAGCGTAGGTTCGGGACAGGGGGCCATGAACACTGAAGCTTTCTTT. Translating gives CASSVGSGQGAMNTEAFF.

This clonotype has just a few counts. V and J are TRBV4-2 and TRBJ1-2; D gene uncertain. Germline-derived CDR1 and CDR2 are LGHNA and YNFKEQ. This CDR3 comprises 14 residues. V was cut by 0 bases and J by 10 bases, with 15 bases left in between. The CDR3 DNA sequence: TGTGCCAGCAGCCAAGAGGGTGGGGTCGTCCTCTACACCTTC. It is translated as CASSQEGGVVLYTF.

The chain has TRBV12-3 or TRBV12-4 and TRBJ1-4; tentative D call: TRBD1 (6 bases). The CDR3 contains 14 residues. The germline V and J ends were trimmed by 7 bases and 7 bases, with 16 bases remaining between them. Written as DNA, the CDR3 is TGTGCCAGCACCACCGGACAGCTGACTGAAAAACTGTTTTTT. Translation gives CASTTGQLTEKLFF.

This clonotype was detected once. This rearrangement joins TRBV20-1 to TRBJ1-5; 7 bases align to TRBD1. The J segment lost 6 bases and the V segment lost 6 bases, leaving 14 bases of the junction unmatched. The germline V gene has CDR1 DFQATT and CDR2 SNEGSKA (reference sequence). The CDR3 runs 15 residues. CDR3 protein: CSATRAGQEGQPQHF. The CDR3 DNA sequence: TGCAGTGCCACTAGGGCCGGACAGGAAGGTCAGCCCCAGCATTTT.